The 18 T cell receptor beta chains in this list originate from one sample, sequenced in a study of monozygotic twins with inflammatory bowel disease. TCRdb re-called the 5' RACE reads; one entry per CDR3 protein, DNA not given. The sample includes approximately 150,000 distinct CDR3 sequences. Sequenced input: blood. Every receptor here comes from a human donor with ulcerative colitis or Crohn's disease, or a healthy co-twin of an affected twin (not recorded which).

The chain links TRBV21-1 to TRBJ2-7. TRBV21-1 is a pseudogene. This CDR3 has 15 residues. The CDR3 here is CASIRVGPDSYEQYF.

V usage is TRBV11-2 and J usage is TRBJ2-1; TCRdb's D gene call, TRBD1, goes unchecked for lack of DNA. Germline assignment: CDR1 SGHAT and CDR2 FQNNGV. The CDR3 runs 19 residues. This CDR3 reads CASSSPLETGWKSYNEQFF.

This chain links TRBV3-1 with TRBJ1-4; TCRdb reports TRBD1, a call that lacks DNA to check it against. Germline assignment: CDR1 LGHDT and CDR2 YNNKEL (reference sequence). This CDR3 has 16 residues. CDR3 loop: CASSQTPGQGDEKLFF.

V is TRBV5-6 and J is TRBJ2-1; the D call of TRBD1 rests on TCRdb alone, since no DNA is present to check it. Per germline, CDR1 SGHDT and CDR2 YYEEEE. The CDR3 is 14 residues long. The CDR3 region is CASRLTGSYNEQFF.

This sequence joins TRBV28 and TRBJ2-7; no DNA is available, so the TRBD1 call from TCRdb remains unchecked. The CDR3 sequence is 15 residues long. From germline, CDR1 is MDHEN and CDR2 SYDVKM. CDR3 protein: CASRPSDRRPYEQYF.

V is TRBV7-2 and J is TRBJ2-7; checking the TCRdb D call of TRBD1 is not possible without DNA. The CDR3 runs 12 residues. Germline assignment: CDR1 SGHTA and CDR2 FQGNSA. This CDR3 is CASSPPGREQYF.

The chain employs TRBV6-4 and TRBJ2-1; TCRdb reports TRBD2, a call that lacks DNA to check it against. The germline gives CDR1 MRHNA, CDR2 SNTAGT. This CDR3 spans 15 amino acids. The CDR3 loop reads CASSDSTSGGDEQFF.

The CDR3 sequence: CASSPRQGLNQPQHF. The gene calls are TRBV18 and TRBJ1-5; TCRdb's assignment of TRBD1 cannot be checked, as there is no DNA. Germline-derived CDR1 and CDR2 are KGHSH and LQKENI. The CDR3 totals 15 residues. Combining the CDR3 with reference TRBV18 and TRBJ1-5 gives the whole variable domain NAGVMQNPRHLVRRRGQEARLRCSPMKGHSHVYWYRQLPEEGLKFMVYLQKENIIDESGMPKERFSAEFPKEGPSILRIQQVVRGDSAAYFCASSPRQGLNQPQHFGDGTRLSIL.

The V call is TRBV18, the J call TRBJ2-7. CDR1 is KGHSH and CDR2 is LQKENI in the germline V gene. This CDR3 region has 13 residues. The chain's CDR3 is CASSPTAIYEQYF. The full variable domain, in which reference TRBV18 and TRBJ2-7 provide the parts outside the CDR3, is NAGVMQNPRHLVRRRGQEARLRCSPMKGHSHVYWYRQLPEEGLKFMVYLQKENIIDESGMPKERFSAEFPKEGPSILRIQQVVRGDSAAYFCASSPTAIYEQYFGPGTRLTVT.

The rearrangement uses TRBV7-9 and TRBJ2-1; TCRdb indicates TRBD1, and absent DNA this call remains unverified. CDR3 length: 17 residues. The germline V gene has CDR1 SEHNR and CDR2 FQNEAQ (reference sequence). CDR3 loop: CASSLSRGNMVTRRQFF.

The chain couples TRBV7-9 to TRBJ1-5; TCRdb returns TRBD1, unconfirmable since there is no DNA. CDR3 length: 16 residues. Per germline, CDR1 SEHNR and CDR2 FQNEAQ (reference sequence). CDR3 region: CASSLAGQGINQPQHF.

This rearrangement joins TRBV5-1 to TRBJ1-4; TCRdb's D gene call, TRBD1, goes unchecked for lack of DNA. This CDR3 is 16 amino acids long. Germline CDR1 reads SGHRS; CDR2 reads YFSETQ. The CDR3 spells CASSEPIGQGNEKLFF.

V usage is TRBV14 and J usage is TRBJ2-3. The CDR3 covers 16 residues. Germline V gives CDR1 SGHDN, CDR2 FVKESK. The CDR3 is CASSPLTRSGTDTQYF.

CDR3 sequence: CASTQGRVRPYNSPLHF. The chain recombines TRBV6-1 with TRBJ1-6; the D call of TRBD1 rests on TCRdb alone, since no DNA is present to check it. Germline CDR1 and CDR2: MNHNS and SASEGT. The CDR3 is 17 residues long.

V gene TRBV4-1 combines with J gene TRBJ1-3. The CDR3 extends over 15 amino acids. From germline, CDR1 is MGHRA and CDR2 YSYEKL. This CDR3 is CASSLIPPSGNTIYF.

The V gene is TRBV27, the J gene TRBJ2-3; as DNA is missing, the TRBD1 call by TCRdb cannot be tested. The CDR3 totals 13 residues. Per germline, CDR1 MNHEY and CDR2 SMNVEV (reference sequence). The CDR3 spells CAVGGTETDTQYF.

The CDR3 protein is CASSLAGTREAFF. This chain uses TRBV5-6 with TRBJ1-1; as DNA is missing, the TRBD1 call by TCRdb cannot be tested. The germline gives CDR1 SGHDT, CDR2 YYEEEE. The CDR3 runs 13 residues. Filled out from reference TRBV5-6 and TRBJ1-1, the complete variable domain reads DAGVTQSPTHLIKTRGQQVTLRCSPKSGHDTVSWYQQALGQGPQFIFQYYEEEERQRGNFPDRFSGHQFPNYSSELNVNALLLGDSALYLCASSLAGTREAFFGQGTRLTVV.

CDR3 sequence reads: CASSASPNTEAFF. The gene calls are TRBV9 and TRBJ1-1. The CDR3 runs 13 residues. Germline V gene data show CDR1 as SGDLS and CDR2 as YYNGEE.